This T cell receptor (beta chain) appears in the sequencing data of a study of cytomegalovirus exposure and HLA in healthy donors. Overall study context: Around 76% of around 390 genotyped donors fell in the Caucasian-associated ancestry cluster.

It was with 60 Vbeta and 13 Jbeta primers that the PCR ran. This table comes from immunoSEQ multiplex PCR, and its TCRdb copy is limited to in-frame clones, with some not included. The table lists 95,000 to 130,000 clones, around 80% of them singletons. Study conclusions and caveats: Specific recognition of CMV antigens was confirmed in vitro for a few chains (all CMV-associated). Whilst most TCR sequences proved rare, a subset of public TCRs occurred across many donors. CMV serostatus was the sole immune exposure information available.

The table lists this clone with a count of one. Its antigen is unknown. Germline V gene data show CDR1 as SGHTA and CDR2 as FQGTGA. Trimming took 3 bases from V and 6 from J, leaving 14 bases between them. The CDR3 totals 14 residues. The chain employs TRBV7-3 and TRBJ2-5; possible D gene TRBD2, 5 bases. Sequenced: PBMCs. This TCR was recovered from a man aged 25-45 years in good health and CMV-seropositive. This CDR3 is CASSFSTGRKTQYF. For the CDR3, the DNA is TGTGCCAGCAGCTTTTCAACGGGAAGGAAGACCCAGTACTTC.